Following are 14 T cell receptor beta chains from one sample sequenced in a study of blood T cells in healthy people across ages. Together with a sample-barcoded 5' primer, a J-beta primer mix was included in a second PCR lasting roughly 7 to 11 cycles. In TCRdb, the 5' RACE reads were re-called with MiXCR into one record per CDR3 protein. The table includes some 1.4 million distinct CDR3 sequences, roughly 40% detected once. Sequencing was carried out using blood. The source of these receptors is a woman aged 18 to 35 in good health.

About this clonotype: A read error is possible here, since a much larger clone lies one base away. This chain connects TRBV11-2 to TRBJ2-1; 7 nucleotides agree with TRBD2. The CDR3 length is 22 residues. Germline assignment: CDR1 SGHAT and CDR2 FQNNGV. CDR3 protein: CTSSLDQILFVGGSRSYNEQFF. The CDR3 nucleotides read TGTACCAGCAGCTTAGATCAGATTCTTTTTGTGGGCGGGAGTAGGAGTTACAATGAGCAGTTCTTC.

Notes on this clonotype: At one boundary the junction diverges from the germline segment, which might be a read error. The chain uses TRBV6-5 and TRBJ2-3; 7 nucleotides align to TRBD1. Germline assignment: CDR1 MNHEY and CDR2 SVGAGI. This CDR3 spans 18 amino acids. CDR3 protein: CTSSSSRGPGSATDTQYF. CDR3 DNA: TGTACCAGCAGTTCCTCGAGGGGGCCGGGGTCCGCGACAGATACGCAGTATTTT.

In the case of this clonotype: It may be a read error: a sequence one base away is much more abundant. The rearrangement links TRBV10-3 to TRBJ1-2, with D possibly TRBD1 on 5 matching bases. The CDR3 is 14 residues long. Trimming removed 0 bases from V and 7 bases from J, with 12 bases in between. Germline V gives CDR1 ENHRY, CDR2 SYGVKD. CDR3 in amino acids: CAISESDGGCGYTF. Here the CDR3 DNA reads TGTGCCATCAGTGAGTCGGACGGGGGATGTGGCTACACCTTC.

About this clonotype itself: At one end, the junction sequence differs from germline, possibly due to a read error. This chain's CDR3 is CASSVIYGQYF. Written as DNA, the CDR3 is TGTGCCAGCAGTGTTATCTACGGGCAGTACTTC. The V gene is TRBV6-1, the J gene TRBJ2-7; D gene uncertain. The germline CDR1 and CDR2 sequences are MNHNS and SASEGT. There are 11 residues in the CDR3.

This clonotype came up once. The J gene is TRBJ1-2, the V gene TRBV6-2 or TRBV6-3, with D maybe TRBD1 (6 bases). The CDR3 covers 14 residues. Germline CDR1 MNHEY, CDR2 SVGEGT. Trimming removed 4 bases at V and 1 base at J, with 10 bases between. CDR3 in amino acids: CASSSDRSNYGYTF. The CDR3 DNA follows: TGTGCCAGCAGTTCTGACAGGAGTAACTATGGCTACACCTTC.

About this clonotype: This sequence may be a read error, since a much larger clone differs from it by one base. V and J are TRBV29-1 and TRBJ2-3; D remains ambiguous. Germline assignment: CDR1 SQVTM and CDR2 ANQGSEA. Trimming shortened V by 0 bases and J by 4 bases, and 17 bases separated the two germline ends. The CDR3 consists of 16 residues. The CDR3 DNA is TGCAGCGTTGAAGATATGGTCATCACCAGCGCAGATACGCAGTATTTT. Translated, it gives CSVEDMVITSADTQYF.

This clonotype appeared many times. The chain combines TRBV29-1 with TRBJ2-1; 7 bases match TRBD2. Germline V gives CDR1 SQVTM, CDR2 ANQGSEA. There are 15 residues in the CDR3. V trimming: 1 base; J trimming: 2 bases; junction bases outside the gene matches: 5. The CDR3 loop reads CSVEGGRETYNEQFF. The CDR3, as DNA: TGCAGCGTTGAAGGAGGGCGGGAGACCTACAATGAGCAGTTCTTC.

In DNA, the CDR3 is TGTGCCAGCAGTTATTGGCGGCTAGCGGGAGGGGGTGAGCAGTACTTC. Its protein product is CASSYWRLAGGGEQYF. This chain connects TRBV6-6 to TRBJ2-7; 12 bases agree with TRBD2. This CDR3 has 16 residues. Germline CDR1 is MNHNY and CDR2 is SVGAGI (reference sequence). Losses at the gene ends were 3 bases for V and 7 bases for J; bases not matched to a gene: 10.

V gene TRBV20-1 combines with J gene TRBJ1-2, with D maybe TRBD1 (5 bases). V was trimmed by 0 bases and J by 4 bases, leaving 15 bases between them. Germline lookup yields CDR1 DFQATT and CDR2 SNEGSKA (reference sequence). This CDR3 spans 15 amino acids. In DNA form, the CDR3 reads TGCAGTGCTAGAGATATCGGGGACCTTGGCTATGGCTACACCTTC. This gives the protein CSARDIGDLGYGYTF.

The chain combines TRBV5-1 with TRBJ2-1; 9 nucleotides agree with TRBD1. With the DNA end fitting TRBJ2-7 better, the J assignment may be wrong. The germline CDR1 and CDR2 sequences are SGHRS and YFSETQ. The CDR3 contains 15 residues. CDR3 sequence reads: CASSPQGASYNEQYF. In DNA form, the CDR3 reads TGCGCCAGCAGCCCACAGGGGGCATCATACAATGAGCAGTACTTC.

The gene calls are TRBV5-1 and TRBJ2-1, with D possibly TRBD2 on 6 matching bases. Germline CDR1 reads SGHRS; CDR2 reads YFSETQ. The V end lost 0 bases, the J end lost 8 bases, and 9 bases lay between the germline ends. The CDR3 sequence is 13 residues long. This CDR3 reads CASSLGLEDEQFF. The CDR3, as DNA: TGCGCCAGCAGCTTGGGACTAGAAGATGAGCAGTTCTTC.

The V gene is TRBV6-1, the J gene TRBJ2-7; no definite D call. There are 14 residues in the CDR3. Trimming cost V 6 bases and J 3 bases, with 15 bases left between them. Germline V gene data show CDR1 as MNHNS and CDR2 as SASEGT. This CDR3 reads CASRTPGSIYEQYF. The CDR3 DNA reads as TGTGCCAGCAGGACCCCCGGATCCATCTACGAGCAGTACTTC.

The sample holds a few counts of this clonotype. The chain uses TRBV10-3 and TRBJ1-1, with D maybe TRBD1 (5 bases). V lost 10 bases to trimming and J lost 0 bases, with 12 bases between them. Germline V CDR1 and CDR2: ENHRY, SYGVKD. The CDR3 has 13 amino acids. Here the CDR3 reads CATGRAMNTEAFF. The CDR3 DNA is TGTGCCACGGGGCGGGCCATGAACACTGAAGCTTTCTTT.

The chain joins TRBV4-1 to TRBJ1-2; no reliable D call. The CDR3 sequence is 17 residues long. V shed 0 bases and J shed 0 bases, with 14 bases lying between them. Germline CDR1 MGHRA, CDR2 YSYEKL. CDR3 region: CASSQDPSVWANYGYTF. CDR3 coding DNA: TGCGCCAGCAGCCAAGATCCGTCGGTTTGGGCTAACTATGGCTACACCTTC.